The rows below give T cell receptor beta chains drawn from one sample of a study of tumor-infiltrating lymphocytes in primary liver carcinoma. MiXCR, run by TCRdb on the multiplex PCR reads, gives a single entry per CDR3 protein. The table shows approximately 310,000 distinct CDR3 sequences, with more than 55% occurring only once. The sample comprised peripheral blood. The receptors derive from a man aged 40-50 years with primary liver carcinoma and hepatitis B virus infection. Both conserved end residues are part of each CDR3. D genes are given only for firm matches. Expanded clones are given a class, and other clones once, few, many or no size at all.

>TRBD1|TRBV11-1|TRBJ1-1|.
TGTGCCAACAGCAAACAGGGGGGAATTGGCACTGAAGCTTTCTTT
CANSKQGGIGTEAFF
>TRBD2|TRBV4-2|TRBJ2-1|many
TGTGCCAGCAGCCGGACTAGCGGGGAAAGCTCCTACAATGAGCAGTTCTTC
CASSRTSGESSYNEQFF
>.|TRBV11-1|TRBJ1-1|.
TGTGCCAGCAGCCCCGAGCTGAACGCTGAAGCTTTCTTT
CASSPELNAEAFF
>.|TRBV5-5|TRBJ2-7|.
TGTGCCAGCAGCCTTGAAGACGGAGACTACGAGCAGTACTTC
CASSLEDGDYEQYF
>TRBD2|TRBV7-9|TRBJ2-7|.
TGTGCCAGCAGCTTAGCAGCGGGAGTACGCGAGCAGTACTTC
CASSLAAGVREQYF
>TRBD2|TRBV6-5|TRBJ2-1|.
TGTGCCAGCAGTTACTCTCTAGCGGGAGAGAGCTACAGTGAGCGGTTCTTC
CASSYSLAGESYSERFF
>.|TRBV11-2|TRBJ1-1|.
TGTGCCAGCAGCGCCTACGGGGGGACTGAAGCTTTCTTT
CASSAYGGTEAFF
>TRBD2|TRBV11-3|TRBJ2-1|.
TGTGCCAGCAGCTTAGATAACCGGAGACTAGCGGGTCGGAATGAGCAGTCCTTC
CASSLDNRRLAGRNEQSF
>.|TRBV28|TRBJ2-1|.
TGTACCAGCAGTTTAATGAGCGGGTATCAGCAGTTCTTC
CTSSLMSGYQQFF
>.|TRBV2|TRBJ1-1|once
TGTGCCAGCATTCGACTCCAGGGCACTGAAGCTTTCTTT
CASIRLQGTEAFF
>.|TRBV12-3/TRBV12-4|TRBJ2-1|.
TGTGCCAGCAGATTATCGGTCCACCCTGGGAAGCAGTTCTTC
CASRLSVHPGKQFF
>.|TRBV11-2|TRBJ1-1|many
TGTGCCAGCAGCTTTAGAGGGCACACTGAAGCTTTCTTT
CASSFRGHTEAFF
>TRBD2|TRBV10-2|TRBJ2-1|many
TGCGCCAGCCGGGGTCGTAGGGTTTTGGGACTAGCGTCTCATGAGCAGTTCTTC
CASRGRRVLGLASHEQFF
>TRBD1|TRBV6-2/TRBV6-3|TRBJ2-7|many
TGTGCCAGCAGTCGCACAGGGGGAATCTACGAGCAGTACTTC
CASSRTGGIYEQYF
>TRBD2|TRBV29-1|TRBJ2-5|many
TGCAGCGTTGGAAGCGGGGTAGCGGTAGGGTCGGGAGAGACCCAGTACTTC
CSVGSGVAVGSGETQYF
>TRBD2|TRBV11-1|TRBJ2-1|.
TGCTCCAGCAGCTCGACTAGCGGGGGAGGGGAGCAGTTCTTC
CSSSSTSGGGEQFF
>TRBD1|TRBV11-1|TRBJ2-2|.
TGTGCCAGTAGCTTAGATTGGACAGGGGAGTTGTCTTTT
CASSLDWTGELSF
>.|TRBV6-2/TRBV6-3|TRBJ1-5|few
TGTGCCAGCAGTTCAGTAGATCAGCCCCAGCATTTT
CASSSVDQPQHF
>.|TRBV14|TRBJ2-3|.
TGTGCCAGCAGTCCTCGGACCGGGAGCACAGATGCGCAGTATTTT
CASSPRTGSTDAQYF
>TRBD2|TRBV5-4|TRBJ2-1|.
TGTCTAGCGGGAGGGGACAATGAGCAGTTCTTC
CLAGGDNEQFF
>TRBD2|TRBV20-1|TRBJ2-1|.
TGCAGTGCTCGGACTAGCGGGAGGGACAATGAGCAGTTCTTC
CSARTSGRDNEQFF
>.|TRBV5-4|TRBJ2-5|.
TGTGTCAGCAGTACGGGGGAGACCCAGTACTTC
CVSSTGETQYF